What follows are 8 T cell receptor beta chains derived from one specimen sequenced in a study of shared clonotypes between healthy human individuals. Data came from immunoSEQ multiplex PCR; TCRdb stores just in-frame clones and leaves some out. The repertoire holds millions of clones, approximately 94% seen once, with around 0.14% in the top ten. Sequencing was performed on naive CD4+ T cells sorted from blood. Subset here: CD45RA+ positively selected. Every receptor here comes from a man between 18 and 35 years old in good health.

This clone was picked up one time. The chain recombines TRBV6-1 with TRBJ2-7; 8 positions agree with TRBD1. The CDR3 runs 14 residues. Germline V gene lookup returns CDR1 MNHNS and CDR2 SASEGT. V gave up 6 bases and J gave up 0 bases; unmatched junction bases: 4. CDR3 in amino acids: CASRQGGYSYEQYF. The CDR3 nucleotides read TGTGCCAGCAGACAGGGGGGATACTCCTACGAGCAGTACTTC.

J is TRBJ2-3 and V is TRBV28, with D hard to call. CDR3 length: 14 residues. Germline V gene sequence: CDR1 MDHEN, CDR2 SYDVKM. Trimming shortened V by 5 bases and J by 1 base, and 10 bases separated the two germline ends. CDR3 DNA sequence: TGTGCCAGCAGTGAAAAAGTGGGCACAGATACGCAGTATTTT. Protein: CASSEKVGTDTQYF. Based on the CDR3 plus reference TRBV28 and TRBJ2-3, the full variable domain is DVKVTQSSRYLVKRTGEKVFLECVQDMDHENMFWYRQDPGLGLRLIYFSYDVKMKEKGDIPEGYSVSREKKERFSLILESASTNQTSMYLCASSEKVGTDTQYFGPGTRLTVL.

The chain employs TRBV5-4 and TRBJ2-7, with TRBD2 identical over 14 bases. CDR1 and CDR2 (germline): SGHNT, YYREEE (reference sequence). J was trimmed by 1 base and V by 4 bases; bases with no gene match: 13. The CDR3 totals 19 residues. CDR3: CASSQWGLAGARASYEQYF. CDR3 in DNA: TGTGCCAGCAGCCAATGGGGACTAGCGGGAGCGAGGGCTTCCTACGAGCAGTACTTC.

This rearrangement joins TRBV21-1 to TRBJ2-5; the table assigns TRBD2, which was not confirmed against the DNA. TRBV21-1 is classified as a pseudogene. The CDR3 is made up of 14 amino acids. CDR3 in DNA: TGTGCCAGCATCGGGGAGCGGGAGCGCCGGACCCAGTACTTC. Translation gives CASIGERERRTQYF.

With respect to this clone: The same CDR3 also results from other DNA sequences found in this sample. The chain uses TRBV5-6 and TRBJ2-6; D uncertain. V lost 0 bases and J 0 bases, leaving 4 bases between the germline ends. CDR3 length: 15 amino acids. Germline CDR1 reads SGHDT; CDR2 reads YYEEEE. The DNA of the CDR3 is TGTGCCAGCAGCTTGGGGAGCTCTGGGGCCAACGTCCTGACTTTC. Translation gives CASSLGSSGANVLTF.

The chain uses TRBV5-1 and TRBJ1-2; TRBD1 might be the D (5 bases). The V gene's germline CDR1 is SGHRS and CDR2 YFSETQ. V was clipped by 4 bases and J by 4 bases, with 17 bases between them. The CDR3 runs to 15 residues. In nucleotides, the CDR3 is TGCGCCAGCAGCCCCCCCGGACACTTGTCCTATGGCTACACCTTC. It is translated as CASSPPGHLSYGYTF.

CDR3: CASSLWEVIDEQFF. DNA of the CDR3: TGTGCCAGCAGCTTGTGGGAGGTAATTGATGAGCAGTTCTTC. The chain couples TRBV7-9 to TRBJ2-1, with a possible D match to TRBD2 (6 bases). V lost 3 bases to trimming and J lost 8 bases, with 14 bases between them. CDR1 SEHNR and CDR2 FQNEAQ come from the germline V gene (reference sequence). This CDR3 is built from 14 residues.

There are a few counts of this clone. CDR3 sequence (DNA): TGTGCCAGCAGGGACGGAACCTACGAGCAGTACTTC. Translated, it gives CASRDGTYEQYF. The chain links TRBV6-5 to TRBJ2-7, with no clear D. CDR1 and CDR2 from the germline V gene are MNHEY and SVGAGI. The V gene lost 6 bases and the J gene lost 2 bases, with 8 bases spanning the gap. This CDR3 contains 12 residues.